This T cell receptor beta chain was identified during a study of tumor-infiltrating lymphocytes in primary liver carcinoma. Starting from about 0.5 ug of total RNA, TCR beta cDNA was produced with a primer in the constant region. Libraries for TCR beta were built through three nested multiplex PCR rounds, which together made up a slightly modified ARM-PCR procedure. PCR rounds one and two used TRBV1-TRBV30 forward primers with a C-beta reverse primer for approximately 11 cycles each. TCRdb processed the multiplex PCR reads anew with MiXCR; each CDR3 protein has one entry. The repertoire holds about 100,000 distinct CDR3 sequences, 65% to 75% seen once, with around 10% in the top ten. From roughly 20-30 mg of unsorted bulk tissue, DNA and RNA were co-extracted together. Germline V gives CDR1 MDHEN, CDR2 SYDVKM. The CDR3 spans 15 residues. Regarding the study as a whole: Compared with tumor region pairs, tumor-adjacent and tumor-blood pairs overlapped less. Top clones occupying all five tumor regions numbered only about 8-25%.

For this clonotype: Its antigen is still unknown. A junction boundary mismatches the germline segment, possibly from a read error.

The sequence came from a woman aged 60-75 years with primary liver carcinoma and hepatitis B virus infection. This rearrangement joins TRBV28 to TRBJ1-1; 10 nucleotides line up with TRBD1. The material sequenced was liver tumor tissue from sampling region 2. Subset described: tumor region T2, inferior pole. The CDR3 bases are TGTGTCAGCAGTTTAGTTGTGGGGACAGGGGCTGAAGCTTTCTTT. This encodes CVSSLVVGTGAEAFF.